The sequence of this T cell receptor beta chain was determined in a study of Ad26.COV2.S vaccination and SARS-CoV-2 variants. Specified treatment: some 19 received Ad26.COV2.S at low or high dose, single or two shots; roughly 5 received placebo; per-sample allocation not given. On day 63 after the first injection, vaccine and placebo recipients gave samples. Sequencing was performed with immunoSEQ multiplex PCR; in TCRdb, only in-frame clones are kept and a portion is missing. The sample holds hundreds of thousands of clones; 70% to 90% are singletons and the top ten take around 1.5%. This CDR3 has 12 residues. With 7 bases removed from V and 5 bases from J, the gap between germline ends came to 8 bases. Per germline, CDR1 SGHTA and CDR2 FQGNSA.

The genes are TRBV7-2 and TRBJ1-4; D is undetermined. This TCR was recovered from a person between 18 and 65 years old who received the Ad26.COV2.S COVID-19 vaccine or a placebo. The sequenced sample was peripheral blood, obtained in a trial of Ad26.COV2.S vaccine versus placebo. CDR3: CASNIGNEKLFF. The CDR3 nucleotides are TGTGCCAGCAACATCGGCAATGAAAAACTGTTTTTT.